The source of this T cell receptor beta chain is a study of vaccination and CD4 T cells after COVID-19. Sequencing of the DNA from cultured CD4+ T cells was carried out with the Oncomine TCR Beta short-read assay. TCRdb used MiXCR to reprocess the PCR reads, holding one entry per CDR3 protein. Of about 20,000 distinct CDR3 sequences in the sample, roughly 64% are singletons; the top ten hold roughly 8.3%. This clonotype was seen a handful of times. The antigen is unknown. Treatment here: roughly 11-day PBMC culture with coronavirus spike peptide pools or control peptides (ViraFEST assay). The germline V gene encodes CDR1 LNHDA and CDR2 SQIVND (reference sequence). The CDR3 consists of 16 residues. Unmatched junction bases numbered 9, after V lost 7 bases and J lost 0 bases.

Material for sequencing was CD4+ T cells from blood, cultured in vitro. The chain joins TRBV19 to TRBJ1-5; 7 bases are shared with TRBD1. The receptor comes from a human donor who had recovered from COVID-19. The CDR3 reads CASTGTDTYSNQPQHF. CDR3 nucleotide sequence: TGTGCCAGTACCGGGACAGACACTTATAGCAATCAGCCCCAGCATTTT.